This is a list of T cell receptor beta chains from one sample in a study of CD8 T cells in Susac syndrome. Using its own MiXCR run on the immunoSEQ multiplex PCR reads, TCRdb lists one record per CDR3 protein. The data hold around 200,000 distinct CDR3 sequences, with approximately 95% observed a single time. The sample consisted of CD8+ T cells from PBMCs. The receptors were sampled from a human donor with Susac syndrome. The CDR3 runs from the conserved cysteine through the conserved F or W. The D gene is left open where the match is weak. The listing skips clone size in some rows; elsewhere it reads once, few, many or a size class.

CAWSGGTGILYEQYF TGTGCCTGGAGTGGGGGGACAGGGATCTTGTACGAGCAGTACTTC TRBJ2-7 TRBD1 NA TRBV30
CASSYRGQETQYF TGCGCCAGCAGCTACAGGGGACAAGAGACCCAGTACTTC TRBJ2-5 TRBD1 few TRBV5-1
CASSASGQPGELFF TGCGCCAGCAGCGCCTCGGGTCAGCCCGGGGAGCTGTTTTTT TRBJ2-2 NA NA TRBV5-1
CASSGTSGRGGETQYF TGCGCCAGCTCCGGGACTAGCGGGAGAGGAGGAGAGACCCAGTACTTC TRBJ2-5 TRBD2 NA TRBV23-1
CASSNTAGELFF TGTGCCAGCAGTAATACGGCCGGGGAGCTGTTTTTT TRBJ2-2 NA NA TRBV9
CASSQDGSTYEQYF TGCGCCAGCAGCCAAGATGGGAGCACCTACGAGCAGTACTTC TRBJ2-7 NA NA TRBV4-1
CASHGSGLAGVSDTQYF TGCGCCAGCCATGGTTCAGGACTAGCGGGAGTCTCAGATACGCAGTATTTT TRBJ2-3 TRBD2 NA TRBV10-2
CAWSVLTEAFF TGTGCCTGGAGTGTACTCACAGAAGCTTTCTTT TRBJ1-1 NA NA TRBV30
CASNSSRIGAYEQYF TGCGCCAGCAACTCCTCCAGAATAGGAGCGTACGAGCAGTACTTC TRBJ2-7 NA NA TRBV23-1
CASSDRGDEQFF TGTGCCAGCAGCGATCGTGGGGATGAGCAGTTCTTC TRBJ2-1 NA NA TRBV9
CSVEDPRADANTGELFF TGCAGCGTTGAAGATCCTAGGGCGGACGCGAACACCGGGGAGCTGTTTTTT TRBJ2-2 NA NA TRBV29-1
CATSDLGQGGRSNEQFF TGTGCCACCAGTGATCTCGGACAGGGCGGGAGGTCCAATGAGCAGTTCTTC TRBJ2-1 NA NA TRBV24-1
CSARPTNYGYTF TGCAGTGCTAGACCTACTAACTATGGCTACACCTTC TRBJ1-2 NA once TRBV20-1
CASSPSGMNEQFF TGTGCCAGCAGCCCTAGCGGGATGAATGAGCAGTTCTTC TRBJ2-1 TRBD2 NA TRBV9
CASSVFLDGSKNIQYF TGTGCCAGCAGCGTTTTCCTAGACGGGTCCAAAAACATTCAGTACTTC TRBJ2-4 NA once TRBV9
CASRFTSGDSYEQYF TGTGCCAGCAGATTTACTAGCGGCGACTCCTACGAGCAGTACTTC TRBJ2-7 TRBD2 NA TRBV13
CASSDFSKRSPLHF TGTGCCAGCAGTGATTTCTCTAAACGTTCACCCCTCCACTTT TRBJ1-6 NA NA TRBV27
CASSPLSVLTEQYF TGCGCCAGCAGCCCCCTATCAGTCCTAACTGAGCAGTACTTC TRBJ2-7 NA NA TRBV5-1
CASSFDFGQPNTEAFF TGTGCCAGCAGCTTTGATTTTGGACAGCCGAACACTGAAGCTTTCTTT TRBJ1-1 NA NA TRBV3-1
CASKFHQGTELYGYTF TGTGCCAGCAAGTTTCACCAAGGGACAGAGCTCTATGGCTACACCTTC TRBJ1-2 TRBD1 NA TRBV12-3/TRBV12-4
CASSLIQSYEQYF TGTGCCAGCAGTTTAATCCAGTCCTACGAGCAGTACTTC TRBJ2-7 NA NA TRBV28
CASSQDAGGSTDTQYF TGTGCCAGCAGCCAAGACGCCGGGGGAAGCACAGATACGCAGTATTTT TRBJ2-3 NA NA TRBV4-2
CASSSREGQGEGAYYEQYF TGTGCCAGCAGCTCCCGGGAGGGACAGGGAGAAGGGGCGTATTACGAGCAGTACTTC TRBJ2-7 NA NA TRBV21-1
CASSSPGGEHNEQFF TGTGCCAGCAGCTCCCCCGGGGGCGAGCACAATGAGCAGTTCTTC TRBJ2-1 NA NA TRBV11-2
CASSLMYGYEQYF TGTGCCAGCAGCTTGATGTATGGCTACGAGCAGTACTTC TRBJ2-7 NA NA TRBV11-2
CASETGTSGNNEQFF TGTGCCAGCGAGACCGGGACTAGCGGCAACAATGAGCAGTTCTTC TRBJ2-1 TRBD2 NA TRBV2
CASTDGRVGETQYF TGTGCCAGCACCGACGGAAGGGTTGGGGAGACCCAGTACTTC TRBJ2-5 NA once TRBV28
CASSGGDAANYGYTF TGTGCCAGCAGCGGGGGGGATGCAGCTAACTATGGCTACACCTTC TRBJ1-2 NA NA TRBV7-9
CASSSWDRRHTF TGTGCCAGCAGCTCGTGGGACAGGAGACACACCTTC TRBJ1-2 TRBD1 NA TRBV5-6
CAWSVLGIPGQGFEQYF TGTGCCTGGAGTGTACTAGGAATTCCGGGACAGGGATTCGAGCAGTACTTC TRBJ2-7 TRBD1 NA TRBV30
CATKHSYSSYNEQFF TGCGCCACAAAGCATTCCTACAGCTCCTACAATGAGCAGTTCTTC TRBJ2-1 NA NA TRBV23-1
CASSPRDSYGYTF TGTGCCAGCAGTCCCAGGGACAGCTATGGCTACACCTTC TRBJ1-2 TRBD1 once TRBV25-1
CSARDLHGSSYNEQFF TGCAGTGCTAGAGATCTTCACGGTAGCTCCTACAATGAGCAGTTCTTC TRBJ2-1 NA NA TRBV20-1
CASSLNGNTGELFF TGCGCCAGCAGCTTGAACGGGAACACCGGGGAGCTGTTTTTT TRBJ2-2 NA NA TRBV5-1
CASSVYQLAQNNEQFF TGTGCCAGCAGCGTATATCAACTAGCACAGAACAATGAGCAGTTCTTC TRBJ2-1 NA NA TRBV9
CSVEDLDGTGVDEQYF TGCAGCGTTGAAGATCTGGACGGGACAGGGGTTGACGAGCAGTACTTC TRBJ2-7 TRBD1 NA TRBV29-1
CSAIGGYGELFF TGCAGCGCCATCGGGGGTTACGGGGAGCTGTTTTTT TRBJ2-2 NA NA TRBV29-1
CASSSVLGLAYEQYF TGTGCCAGCAGTTCGGTATTGGGCCTAGCCTACGAGCAGTACTTC TRBJ2-7 NA NA TRBV27
CSARGLAGGNEQFF TGCAGTGCTAGGGGACTAGCGGGAGGCAATGAGCAGTTCTTC TRBJ2-1 TRBD2 NA TRBV20-1
CASSYGGELCF TGTGCCAGCAGTTACGGCGGGGAGCTGTGTTTT TRBJ2-2 NA NA TRBV6-5
CASSYWLTGTRYQPQHF TGTGCCAGCAGTTACTGGCTGACCGGAACCCGCTATCAGCCCCAGCATTTT TRBJ1-5 NA NA TRBV6-5
CASSSYYFDEQFF TGTGCCAGCAGCTCCTACTATTTCGATGAGCAGTTCTTC TRBJ2-1 NA NA TRBV7-3
CASSGITNTEAFF TGCGCCAGCAGTGGCATTACAAACACTGAAGCTTTCTTT TRBJ1-1 NA NA TRBV5-1
CSVVQSYEQYF TGCAGCGTAGTTCAGTCCTACGAGCAGTACTTC TRBJ2-7 NA NA TRBV29-1
CASSELEDTQYF TGCGCCAGCAGTGAGCTCGAAGATACGCAGTATTTT TRBJ2-3 NA NA TRBV10-2
CASSYLTDNTGELFF TGTGCCAGCAGTTACCTAACAGACAACACCGGGGAGCTGTTTTTT TRBJ2-2 NA NA TRBV6-5
CASRNRADSYEQYF TGTGCCAGCAGAAACAGGGCGGACTCCTACGAGCAGTACTTC TRBJ2-7 NA NA TRBV6-5
CATSAGQGTQQETQYF TGTGCCACCAGCGCGGGACAGGGGACCCAACAAGAGACCCAGTACTTC TRBJ2-5 TRBD1 NA TRBV24-1
CASSLVVLHEQYF TGTGCCAGCAGCTTAGTTGTTTTACACGAGCAGTACTTC TRBJ2-7 NA NA TRBV11-2
CASSTGLMGRAQFF TGTGCCAGCAGCACCGGGTTGATGGGCCGGGCGCAGTTCTTC TRBJ2-1 NA NA TRBV5-6